Below are 17 T cell receptor beta chains sequenced from a single sample in a study of T cell repertoires in cytomegalovirus infection. MiXCR was run by TCRdb on the reads, yielding one entry per CDR3 protein. This table holds under 150,000 distinct CDR3 sequences, roughly 31% found once. The antigens for these receptors are not known. The input for sequencing was CD8+ T cells from cultured PBMCs, taken from culture after CMV antigen stimulation. The source is a human donor in good health (CMV status not recorded). Some clones in this sample may be carry-over from other donors' samples.

This clonotype was found a few times. The CDR3 here is CASSLVEGADTQYF. As DNA, the CDR3 is TGTGCCAGCAGCTTAGTTGAGGGTGCAGATACGCAGTATTTT. This chain joins TRBV7-6 and TRBJ2-3; maybe TRBD2 (5 bases). Trimming took off 1 base at V and 4 bases at J, with 9 bases between the two ends. The CDR3 runs to 14 residues. Germline assignment: CDR1 SGHVS and CDR2 FNYEAQ.

This clonotype was observed a few times. The V call is TRBV7-9, the J call TRBJ2-3; 8 nucleotides align to TRBD1. Germline V gives CDR1 SEHNR, CDR2 FQNEAQ (reference sequence). CDR3 length equals 15 residues. Trimming took 4 bases from V and 4 from J; bases not matched to a gene: 7. The CDR3 protein is CASSSRQGYADTQYF. The CDR3 DNA sequence: TGTGCCAGCAGCTCTCGACAGGGGTACGCAGATACGCAGTATTTT.

This clonotype appeared a few times. The V call is TRBV4-1, the J call TRBJ1-4; perhaps TRBD1 as D (6 bases). Trimming shortened V by 4 bases and J by 3 bases, and 9 bases separated the two germline ends. Germline V gives CDR1 MGHRA, CDR2 YSYEKL. This CDR3 is 14 amino acids long. The CDR3 reads CASSRAGANEKLFF. In DNA, the CDR3 is TGCGCCAGCAGCCGTGCAGGGGCTAATGAAAAACTGTTTTTT.

This clonotype showed up many times. The chain carries TRBV7-9 and TRBJ2-5, with a weak D call TRBD2 (5 bases). This CDR3 has 16 amino acids. Germline V gene lookup returns CDR1 SEHNR and CDR2 FQNEAQ (reference sequence). Trimming left V 4 bases short and J 5 bases short, with 20 bases between. CDR3 coding DNA: TGTGCCAGCAGCTCTTCTCGAGAGGGCCTGGGGGAGACCCAGTACTTC. The encoded protein is CASSSSREGLGETQYF.

The chain carries TRBV2 and TRBJ2-3; D not certain. Per germline, CDR1 SNHLY and CDR2 FYNNEI. V dropped 1 base and J dropped 0 bases, with 8 bases sitting between them. This CDR3 comprises 15 residues. CDR3: CASSEVNFSTDTQYF. DNA of the CDR3: TGTGCCAGCAGTGAAGTGAATTTTAGCACAGATACGCAGTATTTT.

The rearrangement joins TRBV27 to TRBJ1-1; D possibly corresponds to TRBD1 (6 bases). The CDR3 length is 14 residues. The V gene lost 6 bases and the J gene lost 1 base, with 12 bases spanning the gap. Germline CDR1 MNHEY, CDR2 SMNVEV (reference sequence). In DNA, the CDR3 is TGTGCCAGCAGCTGGGGACATTCGAACACTGAAGCTTTCTTT. This translates into CASSWGHSNTEAFF.

V is TRBV4-1 and J is TRBJ2-1; 9 bases agree with TRBD1. Trimming at V came to 0 bases and at J to 6 bases, leaving 3 bases not matched to a gene. Germline values: CDR1 MGHRA, CDR2 YSYEKL. This CDR3 is built from 15 residues. The CDR3 spells CASSQEDRGFNEQFF. CDR3 DNA: TGCGCCAGCAGCCAAGAGGACAGGGGATTCAATGAGCAGTTCTTC.

This clonotype was detected ten times or more. The chain uses TRBV7-8 and TRBJ2-3; perhaps TRBD2 as D (5 bases). The CDR3 has 14 residues. V gave up 3 bases and J gave up 6 bases, with 13 bases separating them. CDR1 and CDR2 (germline): SGHVS, FQNEAQ. In DNA, the CDR3 is TGTGCCAGCAGCTTGCGAGGGCCTCCGGATACGCAGTATTTT. Its translation: CASSLRGPPDTQYF.

V and J are TRBV7-9 and TRBJ1-5; D possibly corresponds to TRBD1 (5 bases). Trimming cost V 5 bases and J 1 base, with 12 bases left between them. CDR3 size: 15 residues. CDR1 and CDR2 (germline): SEHNR, FQNEAQ (reference sequence). CDR3 sequence (DNA): TGTGCCAGCAGCCTTTCAGGGTTGAGCAATCAGCCCCAGCATTTT. Translation: CASSLSGLSNQPQHF.

This chain uses TRBV27 with TRBJ1-6, with D possibly matching TRBD1 (6 bases). The CDR3 has 15 amino acids. Germline loops: CDR1 MNHEY, CDR2 SMNVEV (reference sequence). V was trimmed by 5 bases and J by 10 bases, leaving 18 bases between them. CDR3 residues: CASSRGYGSGSPLHF. CDR3 DNA: TGTGCCAGCAGTAGGGGGTATGGTTCTGGGTCACCCCTCCACTTT.

This clonotype showed up many times. The chain combines TRBV7-2 with TRBJ2-7; D ambiguous. Trimming stripped 3 bases from V and 3 bases from J, with 15 bases between. The CDR3 totals 15 residues. The germline gives CDR1 SGHTA, CDR2 FQGNSA. The chain's CDR3 is CASSLGPNLGYEQYF. Written as DNA, the CDR3 is TGTGCCAGCAGCTTGGGCCCAAATCTGGGCTACGAGCAGTACTTC.

J is TRBJ1-4 and V is TRBV29-1; 8 nucleotides align to TRBD1. CDR3 size: 12 residues. V trimming: 4 bases; J trimming: 8 bases; junction bases outside the gene matches: 3. Germline loops: CDR1 SQVTM, CDR2 ANQGSEA. This CDR3 is CSVGTGGEKLFF. CDR3 bases: TGCAGCGTTGGAACAGGGGGAGAAAAACTGTTTTTT.

This clonotype was counted between two and nine times. The chain recombines TRBV6-6 with TRBJ1-3; D is perhaps TRBD1 (5 bases). Trimming stripped 0 bases from V and 1 base from J, with 7 bases between. The CDR3 has 15 amino acids. CDR1 MNHNY and CDR2 SVGAGI come from the germline V gene (reference sequence). The CDR3 DNA is TGTGCCAGCAGTTACTCGTGGGGGTCTGGAAACACCATATATTTT. This translates into CASSYSWGSGNTIYF.

The J gene is TRBJ1-1, the V gene TRBV7-2; the D is unclear. Germline V CDR1 and CDR2: SGHTA, FQGNSA. V shed 5 bases and J shed 8 bases, with 9 bases lying between them. The CDR3 covers 11 residues. CDR3 nucleotides: TGTGCCAGCAGCGCTAGCTCCGAAGCTTTCTTT. Its translation: CASSASSEAFF.

The chain's CDR3 is CASSLVRDTQYF. CDR3 nucleotide sequence: TGTGCCAGCAGTTTAGTCCGGGATACGCAGTATTTT. This rearrangement joins TRBV12-3 or TRBV12-4 to TRBJ2-3; D remains ambiguous. The CDR3 extends over 12 amino acids. The V end was cut by 1 base, the J end by 6 bases, with 5 bases between.

V gene TRBV7-9 combines with J gene TRBJ2-1; 12 bases line up with TRBD2. Germline V gene sequence: CDR1 SEHNR, CDR2 FQNEAQ (reference sequence). The CDR3 is 15 amino acids. V trimming: 4 bases; J trimming: 8 bases; junction bases outside the gene matches: 6. CDR3 protein: CASSSLAGGSDEQFF. CDR3 nucleotide sequence: TGTGCCAGCAGCTCCCTAGCGGGGGGGAGCGATGAGCAGTTCTTC. Full variable domain (rest looked up from reference TRBV7-9 and TRBJ2-1): DTGVSQNPRHKITKRGQNVTFRCDPISEHNRLYWYRQTLGQGPEFLTYFQNEAQLEKSRLLSDRFSAERPKGSFSTLEIQRTEQGDSAMYLCASSSLAGGSDEQFFGPGTRLTVL.

The chain couples TRBV11-2 to TRBJ2-3; 11 positions match TRBD2. The ends lost 5 bases at V and 2 bases at J; junction bases unmatched: 6. Germline assignment: CDR1 SGHAT and CDR2 FQNNGV. The CDR3 runs 16 residues. CDR3 in DNA: TGTGCCAGCAGCCCGGGACTAGCGGTGTTCACAGATACGCAGTATTTT. Its translation is CASSPGLAVFTDTQYF.